This TCR beta chain is from a study of T cell responses to AZD1222 COVID-19 vaccine. Study-level background: Second doses at about 4 or about 12 weeks were pooled.

Deletions cut 1 base from V and 2 bases from J, with 13 bases between. Germline loops: CDR1 LGHDT, CDR2 YNNKEL (reference sequence). The CDR3 loop spans 16 amino acids. Study-level results: Spike-specific TCR breadth and depth rose after two AZD1222 doses. The CD4 TCRs associated with vaccination extended across spike and predominated at 160-218 and 743-854. Females outnumbered males among donors, who were mostly white British; clonal diversity was possibly underestimated.

Sequencing used immunoSEQ multiplex PCR; TCRdb keeps in-frame clones, though not all of them. Of about 55,000 clones listed, roughly 90% were seen once; the top ten hold roughly 2%. About this clone itself: Its antigen is unknown.

V is TRBV3-1 (or the pseudogene TRBV3-2) and J is TRBJ2-3; D may be TRBD2 (5 bases). This TCR was recovered from an adult in good health. The source material was peripheral blood, sampled on day 0 of AZD1222 vaccination. Written as DNA, the CDR3 is TGTGCCAGCAGCCAAGGTTCAACGGGAATCACAGATACGCAGTATTTT. Protein product: CASSQGSTGITDTQYF.